This entry concerns a single TCR beta chain. The antigen this receptor binds is unknown. A much bigger clone sits one base away, suggesting this may be a read error. This entry comes from a study of blood T cells in healthy people across ages (dated by TCRdb to between 2014 and 2017). Some background on the complete study: Template switching captured roughly one uniquely barcoded TCR beta cDNA molecule per two T cells in model experiments. Age-related changes in TCR beta repertoire diversity were measured in the study by deep sequencing normalized with unique cDNA molecular identifiers. Donors were grouped into four age groups: young (average 16 years), middle-aged (about 40), aged (around 60) and long-lived (around 80). To avoid experimental bias, donors of different ages were randomly spread across the sequencing lanes. For two donors (one aged 18 to 30 and one aged 80 or older), the study analyzed two additional independent replicas of 1 million unique cDNA reads from the same blood draw.

Points the paper makes about the study in general: Because the CMV infection status of the donors was unknown, age-related changes in expanded clonotypes may potentially have been confounded. Observed TCR beta diversity per million T cells fell roughly linearly with age, and a significant reduction was already apparent by age around 40. Total diversity estimates from one million sequenced T cells were considered lower bounds and underestimates. Compared with the aged group, more naive CD4+ T cells, fewer expanded clones and increased TCR diversity were shown by the long-lived group, suggesting age selection. The percentage of naive T cells measured by flow cytometry correlated strongly with observed TCR beta diversity. Bulk unsorted PBMC profiling prevented conclusive comparison of naive and antigen-experienced compartments.

The donors were about 40 Caucasian individuals from Russia, aged roughly 6 to 95 years, who were systemically healthy. Each donor gave about 10 milliliters of peripheral blood, drawn into EDTA-treated Vacutainer tubes. Ficoll-Paque density-gradient centrifugation was used to isolate PBMCs, with at least 6 million per sample. Trizol reagent was used to extract total RNA from the PBMCs, yielding at least 5.5 micrograms per sample. Naive CD45RAhigh/CD27high T cell percentages were measured by flow cytometry on a PBMC aliquot from every donor. Libraries were constructed by 5' RACE. Sequencing used an Illumina HiSeq 2500. The second PCR ran for about 7 to 11 cycles and used a J-beta primer mix along with a sample-barcoded 5' primer. A unique molecular identifier was introduced onto each TCR beta cDNA molecule by a template-switch 5' adaptor carrying 12 random nucleotides. At least 2.5 million CDR3-containing paired-end reads were obtained from each sample. The Mint cDNA synthesis kit, primed by a TRBC-specific oligonucleotide, was used to synthesize first-strand cDNA from all RNA. Following uracil-DNA glycosylase treatment, a first 18-cycle PCR with universal primers M1SS and BC2_uni_R was performed on all cDNA. The source study handled its data this way. For normalization, 1 million high-quality reads, each with a distinct molecular identifier, were randomly selected from each sample. Instead of being binned into consensus sequences, reads that shared molecular identifiers were thrown out. CDR3 identification, clonotype clustering and error correction used MiTCR with a Q25 quality threshold and the strictest error-elimination algorithm. Lower-bound total TCR beta diversity was estimated with a nonparametric unseen species model using Euler transformation. Using fastp trimming at Q25 and MiXCR clonotype assembly, TCRdb reanalyzed the public sequencing data and kept in-frame beta chains. CDR3 protein sequences are deduplicated, and each keeps its most common genes and DNA. The V and J calls follow TCRdb's processing rather than the paper's. A total of hundreds of thousands of distinct CDR3 sequences appear in this sample, 40% to 45% of them only once. The ten biggest clones cover roughly 30% of the sample.

Its CDR3 holds 15 amino acids, cysteine through phenylalanine. Only the CDR3 region is kept as DNA, spanning 45 bases read in frame from base 1. Trimming costs V 4 bases and J 2 bases, and their ends lie 16 bases apart. Sequences SQVTM (CDR1) and ANQGSEA (CDR2) are obtained from the germline V gene. This TCR came from a man at least 80 years old in good health. The chain is assembled from TRBV29-1 and TRBJ2-3; no D gene can be assigned with confidence. The material sequenced was blood. CDR3 sequence: CSVVFMQPNTDTQYF. The DNA is TGCAGCGTTGTGTTTATGCAACCTAACACAGATACGCAGTATTTT.